The 32 T cell receptor beta chains below all came from one sample that was sequenced in a study of cytotoxic CD8 clonotypes in ibrutinib-treated CLL. Measured with immunoSEQ multiplex PCR; TCRdb has only the in-frame clones, and not every one. The data hold about 200,000 clones, with roughly 72% observed a single time. Sequenced here: PBMCs, sampled after 24 months of ibrutinib treatment. The origin of the receptors is a human donor with chronic lymphocytic leukemia.

This chain uses TRBV5-1 with TRBJ2-3, with TRBD2 identical over 9 bases. Losses at the gene ends were 0 bases for V and 10 bases for J; bases not matched to a gene: 3. The germline CDR1 and CDR2 sequences are SGHRS and YFSETQ. CDR3 length equals 13 residues. The CDR3 reads CASSLGAGGAQYF. For the CDR3, the DNA is TGCGCCAGCAGCTTGGGGGCGGGAGGGGCGCAGTATTTT.

V gene TRBV20-1 combines with J gene TRBJ2-4, with D maybe TRBD2 (6 bases). This CDR3 comprises 11 residues. CDR1 is DFQATT, CDR2 SNEGSKA, per germline (reference sequence). As DNA, the CDR3 is TGCAGCGCGCTCGGACTACCCGGCCAGTACTTC. It is translated as CSALGLPGQYF.

This sequence joins TRBV5-1 and TRBJ2-7; TRBD1 matches at 7 bases. Looked up from germline, CDR1 is SGHRS and CDR2 is YFSETQ. The CDR3 contains 14 residues. V dropped 3 bases and J dropped 0; count of bases not matched to a gene: 3. CDR3 in DNA: TGCGCCAGCAGCTCGGGACAGTACTCCTACGAGCAGTACTTC. Its translation: CASSSGQYSYEQYF.

The chain carries TRBV27 and TRBJ1-2, with D uncertain. The CDR3 covers 13 residues. V lost 3 bases to trimming and J lost 5 bases, with 10 bases between them. Germline V CDR1 and CDR2: MNHEY, SMNVEV (reference sequence). CDR3 bases: TGTGCCAGCAGTTTCTCCGGGGATTATGGCTACACCTTC. Protein: CASSFSGDYGYTF.

The chain has TRBV18 and TRBJ1-2; D gene unclear. V was pared by 1 base and J by 6 bases, with 18 bases between. The CDR3 has 16 amino acids. Per germline, CDR1 KGHSH and CDR2 LQKENI. CDR3 region: CASSPRSTPVVNGYTF. CDR3 in DNA: TGTGCCAGCTCACCACGCAGCACCCCAGTTGTGAATGGCTACACCTTC.

This chain links TRBV7-9 with TRBJ2-2, with TRBD1 as a possible D gene (6 bases). V was pared by 5 bases and J by 7 bases, with 8 bases between. The CDR3 is 12 amino acids. The germline gives CDR1 SEHNR, CDR2 FQNEAQ (reference sequence). CDR3 in DNA: TGTGCCAGCAGCGGCAGGGGCGGGGAGCTGTTTTTT. It is translated as CASSGRGGELFF.

This clone appeared a few times. CDR3 protein: CASSYQQTGSRGYTF. CDR3 nucleotide sequence: TGCGCCAGCAGCTACCAACAAACAGGGTCAAGGGGCTACACCTTC. This sequence joins TRBV4-3 and TRBJ1-2; the D gene is possibly TRBD1 (6 bases). This CDR3 contains 15 residues. In germline, CDR1 is LGHNA, CDR2 YSLEER. V was pared by 5 bases and J by 8 bases, with 21 bases between.

There are a few counts of this clone. The rearrangement uses TRBV6-4 and TRBJ1-2; D not certain. Germline CDR1 reads MRHNA; CDR2 reads SNTAGT. The CDR3 is made up of 15 amino acids. The V end was cut by 2 bases, the J end by 2 bases, with 12 bases between. CDR3 DNA sequence: TGTGCCAGCAGTGACGTAAGAGTTGGGAACTATGGCTACACCTTC. This gives the protein CASSDVRVGNYGYTF.

The J gene is TRBJ2-2, the V gene TRBV15; TRBD1 matches at 10 bases. V gave up 1 base and J gave up 6 bases; unmatched junction bases: 11. The CDR3 length is 18 residues. Germline CDR1 is LNHNV and CDR2 is YYDKDF (reference sequence). The DNA of the CDR3 is TGTGCCACCAGCAGAGCCTACACGGGACAGGGGATAGCCGGGGAGCTGTTTTTT. Its protein product is CATSRAYTGQGIAGELFF.

This clone was recorded once. Here the CDR3 reads CSVDGGNEKLFF. In DNA form, the CDR3 reads TGCAGCGTTGATGGGGGAAATGAAAAACTGTTTTTT. The chain combines TRBV29-1 with TRBJ1-4; tentatively, D is TRBD1 (5 bases). Germline lookup yields CDR1 SQVTM and CDR2 ANQGSEA. This CDR3 is built from 12 residues. V lost 3 bases to trimming and J lost 5 bases, with 7 bases between them.

This chain connects TRBV27 to TRBJ1-5; D gene unclear. Trimming stripped 3 bases from V and 3 bases from J, with 3 bases between. The CDR3 covers 12 residues. Germline lookup yields CDR1 MNHEY and CDR2 SMNVEV (reference sequence). The CDR3: CASSFSNQPQHF. In DNA form, the CDR3 reads TGTGCCAGCAGTTTTTCCAATCAGCCCCAGCATTTT.

The J gene is TRBJ1-2, the V gene TRBV6-5; the D gene is possibly TRBD1 (6 bases). This CDR3 comprises 14 residues. CDR1 is MNHEY, CDR2 SVGAGI, per germline. Trimming removed 2 bases from V and 8 bases from J, with 15 bases in between. The CDR3 reads CASSYQQGVRGYTF. CDR3 sequence (DNA): TGTGCCAGCAGTTACCAACAGGGTGTGAGAGGCTACACCTTC.

The rearrangement uses TRBV9 and TRBJ1-5; D gene ambiguous. From germline, CDR1 is SGDLS and CDR2 YYNGEE. Trimming removed 0 bases at V and 0 bases at J, with 1 base between. The CDR3 is 13 amino acids. CDR3 in amino acids: CASSVGSNQPQHF. The CDR3 region has the DNA TGTGCCAGCAGCGTAGGTAGCAATCAGCCCCAGCATTTT.

The genes are TRBV7-2 and TRBJ1-3; TRBD1 aligns across 10 bases. V was pared by 4 bases and J by 1 base, with 4 bases of the junction left unmatched. Per the germline V gene, CDR1 is SGHTA and CDR2 is FQGNSA. CDR3 length equals 16 residues. The CDR3 here is CASSYGDRGSGNTIYF. The CDR3 DNA sequence: TGTGCCAGCAGCTACGGGGACAGGGGATCTGGAAACACCATATATTTT. Based on the CDR3 plus reference TRBV7-2 and TRBJ1-3, the full variable domain is GAGVSQSPSNKVTEKGKDVELRCDPISGHTALYWYRQSLGQGLEFLIYFQGNSAPDKSGLPSDRFSAERTGGSVSTLTIQRTQQEDSAVYLCASSYGDRGSGNTIYFGEGSWLTVV.

The genes are TRBV27 and TRBJ1-1; TRBD1 aligns across 8 bases. CDR1 MNHEY and CDR2 SMNVEV come from the germline V gene (reference sequence). The CDR3 loop spans 16 amino acids. After removal of 5 bases from V and 4 bases from J, the junction contained 12 bases not matched to a gene. DNA of the CDR3: TGTGCCAGCAGTATCCCTCCAGACAGGGGTGGCACTGAAGCTTTCTTT. Protein: CASSIPPDRGGTEAFF.

The chain employs TRBV19 and TRBJ1-3; possible D gene TRBD1, 6 bases. CDR1 LNHDA and CDR2 SQIVND come from the germline V gene (reference sequence). CDR3 length: 15 residues. Deletions cut 9 bases from V and 0 bases from J, with 15 bases between. The CDR3 loop is CASRDTLLSGNTIYF. CDR3 DNA sequence: TGTGCCAGCCGGGACACCTTACTCTCTGGAAACACCATATATTTT.

This sequence joins TRBV4-1 and TRBJ2-7, with TRBD2 as a possible D gene (5 bases). V lost 0 bases and J 0 bases, leaving 12 bases between the germline ends. The V gene's germline CDR1 is MGHRA and CDR2 YSYEKL. This CDR3 comprises 16 residues. The CDR3 is CASSQDEGVGSYEQYF. The DNA for the CDR3 is TGCGCCAGCAGCCAAGATGAGGGTGTCGGCTCCTACGAGCAGTACTTC.

This clone was counted only a few times. The CDR3 spells CASSTGLGHEQYF. The CDR3, as DNA: TGTGCCAGCAGCACGGGACTAGGCCACGAGCAGTACTTC. This sequence joins TRBV9 and TRBJ2-7; 8 bases match TRBD2. The CDR3 extends over 13 amino acids. Trimming took 4 bases from V and 5 from J; bases not matched to a gene: 5. CDR1 SGDLS and CDR2 YYNGEE come from the germline V gene. Complete variable domain (other parts from reference TRBV9 and TRBJ2-7): DSGVTQTPKHLITATGQRVTLRCSPRSGDLSVYWYQQSLDQGLQFLIQYYNGEERAKGNILERFSAQQFPDLHSELNLSSLELGDSALYFCASSTGLGHEQYFGPGTRLTVT.

The V call is TRBV28, the J call TRBJ2-1; 7 positions match TRBD1. J was trimmed by 1 base and V by 2 bases; bases with no gene match: 2. Germline V gives CDR1 MDHEN, CDR2 SYDVKM. The CDR3 covers 15 residues. CDR3 bases: TGTGCCAGCAGTTTACCGGGACAGTCCTACAATGAGCAGTTCTTC. The encoded protein is CASSLPGQSYNEQFF.

The V call is TRBV27, the J call TRBJ2-5; D might be TRBD1 or TRBD2, each matching 5 bases. V gave up 11 bases and J gave up 5 bases, with 21 bases separating them. Germline V gene sequence: CDR1 MNHEY, CDR2 SMNVEV (reference sequence). This CDR3 is 14 amino acids long. CDR3 sequence: CAGEPGPLAETQYF. The CDR3, as DNA: TGTGCCGGAGAACCGGGACCCCTGGCGGAGACCCAGTACTTC.

This clone was counted only a few times. The chain links TRBV5-1 to TRBJ1-5; maybe TRBD1 (6 bases). Trimming took off 4 bases at V and 7 bases at J, with 15 bases between the two ends. The germline V gene encodes CDR1 SGHRS and CDR2 YFSETQ. This CDR3 region has 14 residues. CDR3 region: CASSVDSQGQPQHF. In DNA form, the CDR3 reads TGCGCCAGCAGCGTGGACAGCCAAGGACAGCCCCAGCATTTT.

V usage is TRBV5-1 and J usage is TRBJ1-1, with D perhaps matching TRBD1 (6 bases). V shed 1 base and J shed 0 bases, with 10 bases lying between them. The germline V gene encodes CDR1 SGHRS and CDR2 YFSETQ. The CDR3 is 15 residues long. Here the CDR3 DNA reads TGCGCCAGCAGCTTGCGCGGGGACATGAACACTGAAGCTTTCTTT. Encoded protein: CASSLRGDMNTEAFF.

The rearrangement links TRBV27 to TRBJ2-5, with 12 bases matching TRBD2. CDR3 length: 15 amino acids. V gave up 2 bases and J gave up 6 bases; unmatched junction bases: 4. Germline values: CDR1 MNHEY, CDR2 SMNVEV (reference sequence). CDR3: CASSLGTSGRKTQYF. For the CDR3, the DNA is TGTGCCAGCAGTTTAGGGACTAGCGGGCGAAAGACCCAGTACTTC.

This clone appeared once. The CDR3 DNA follows: TGTGCCACCTCCCCCGGGGGGGGGACCCAAGAGACCCAGTACTTC. The encoded protein is CATSPGGGTQETQYF. This rearrangement joins TRBV7-8 to TRBJ2-5; 8 nucleotides line up with TRBD2. CDR1 SGHVS and CDR2 FQNEAQ come from the germline V gene. V lost 10 bases to trimming and J lost 1 base; unmatched junction nucleotides: 11. The CDR3 spans 15 residues. The full variable domain, with the rest looked up from reference TRBV7-8 and TRBJ2-5, is GAGVSQSPRYKVAKRGQDVALRCDPISGHVSLFWYQQALGQGPEFLTYFQNEAQLDKSGLPSDRFFAERPEGSVSTLKIQRTQQEDSAVYLCATSPGGGTQETQYFGPGTRLLVL.

V gene TRBV7-2 combines with J gene TRBJ2-7, with D possibly being TRBD1 (5 bases). Germline loops: CDR1 SGHTA, CDR2 FQGNSA. V was cut by 4 bases and J by 9 bases, with 16 bases left in between. The CDR3 runs to 13 residues. CDR3 residues: CASSSHWGAGQYF. The CDR3, as DNA: TGTGCCAGCAGCTCACATTGGGGCGCCGGGCAGTACTTC. The full variable domain, with the rest looked up from reference TRBV7-2 and TRBJ2-7, is GAGVSQSPSNKVTEKGKDVELRCDPISGHTALYWYRQSLGQGLEFLIYFQGNSAPDKSGLPSDRFSAERTGGSVSTLTIQRTQQEDSAVYLCASSSHWGAGQYFGPGTRLTVT.

The chain joins TRBV7-6 to TRBJ2-1; no clear D gene. V was pared by 5 bases and J by 0 bases, with 14 bases between. The CDR3 has 16 amino acids. Germline V gene data show CDR1 as SGHVS and CDR2 as FNYEAQ. The CDR3 DNA follows: TGTGCCAGCAGCAAGAGGACCACCTCCTCCTACAATGAGCAGTTCTTC. Its protein product is CASSKRTTSSYNEQFF.

The chain joins TRBV27 to TRBJ1-1; 7 nucleotides match TRBD1. From germline, CDR1 is MNHEY and CDR2 SMNVEV (reference sequence). J lost 0 bases, V lost 3 bases, and 1 base had no gene match. The CDR3 is 14 amino acids. The CDR3 protein is CASSLGQMNTEAFF. The CDR3 DNA follows: TGTGCCAGCAGTTTGGGACAGATGAACACTGAAGCTTTCTTT.

The chain combines TRBV7-3 with TRBJ1-1; D ambiguous. This CDR3 region has 14 residues. The V gene lost 5 bases and the J gene lost 2 bases, with 12 bases spanning the gap. Looked up from germline, CDR1 is SGHTA and CDR2 is FQGTGA. The CDR3 nucleotides are TGTGCCAGCAGCCAAGCGGGAGGAAACACTGAAGCTTTCTTT. Translating gives CASSQAGGNTEAFF.

This sequence joins TRBV7-4 and TRBJ2-5; 9 positions agree with TRBD2. V shed 10 bases and J 5 bases; nucleotides not matched to a gene: 14. The CDR3 loop spans 15 amino acids. Germline V CDR1 and CDR2: SGHVT, SQSDAQ. CDR3 amino acids: CAIRSAGGPLETQYF. Written as DNA, the CDR3 is TGTGCCATAAGGAGTGCGGGAGGGCCTTTGGAGACCCAGTACTTC.

V gene TRBV7-9 combines with J gene TRBJ2-7; D might be TRBD1 (6 bases). Germline V gene data show CDR1 as SEHNR and CDR2 as FQNEAQ (reference sequence). This CDR3 contains 14 residues. V was clipped by 1 base and J by 6 bases, with 13 bases between them. The CDR3 DNA reads as TGTGCCAGCAGCTTAGGCGGTGGACAGAGCGAGCAGTACTTC. As protein: CASSLGGGQSEQYF.

Only a few counts were recorded for this clone. V and J are TRBV6-1 and TRBJ2-5, with TRBD2 matching over 7 bases. With 2 bases clipped from V and 2 bases from J, the junction kept 2 bases outside the gene matches. The CDR3 spans 14 residues. The germline gives CDR1 MNHNS, CDR2 SASEGT. CDR3 coding DNA: TGTGCCAGCAGTGAACGGCGGGGGCAAGAGACCCAGTACTTC. Protein: CASSERRGQETQYF.

The CDR3 DNA follows: TGTGCCAGCAACGAACAGGGTACTAGCAATCAGCCCCAGCATTTT. It translates to CASNEQGTSNQPQHF. The V gene is TRBV2, the J gene TRBJ1-5; TRBD1 might be the D (6 bases). CDR1 is SNHLY, CDR2 FYNNEI, per germline. This CDR3 spans 15 amino acids. With 7 bases removed from V and 0 bases from J, the gap between germline ends came to 13 bases.